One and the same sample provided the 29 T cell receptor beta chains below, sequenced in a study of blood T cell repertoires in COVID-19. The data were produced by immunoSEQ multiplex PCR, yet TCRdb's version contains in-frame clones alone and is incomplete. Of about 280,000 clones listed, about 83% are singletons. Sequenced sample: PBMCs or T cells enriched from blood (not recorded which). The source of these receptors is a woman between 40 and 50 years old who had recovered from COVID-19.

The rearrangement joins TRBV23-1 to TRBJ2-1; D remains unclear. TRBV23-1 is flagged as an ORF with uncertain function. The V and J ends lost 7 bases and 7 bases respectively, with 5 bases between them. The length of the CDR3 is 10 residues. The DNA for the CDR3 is TGCGCCAGCACAGGAAATGAGCAGTTCTTC. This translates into CASTGNEQFF.

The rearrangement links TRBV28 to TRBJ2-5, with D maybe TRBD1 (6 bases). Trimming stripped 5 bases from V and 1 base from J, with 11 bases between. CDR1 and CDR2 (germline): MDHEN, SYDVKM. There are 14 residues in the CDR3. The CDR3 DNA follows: TGTGCCAGCAGTCAAACAGGGATCCAAGAGACCCAGTACTTC. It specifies CASSQTGIQETQYF. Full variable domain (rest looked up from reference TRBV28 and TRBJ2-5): DVKVTQSSRYLVKRTGEKVFLECVQDMDHENMFWYRQDPGLGLRLIYFSYDVKMKEKGDIPEGYSVSREKKERFSLILESASTNQTSMYLCASSQTGIQETQYFGPGTRLLVL.

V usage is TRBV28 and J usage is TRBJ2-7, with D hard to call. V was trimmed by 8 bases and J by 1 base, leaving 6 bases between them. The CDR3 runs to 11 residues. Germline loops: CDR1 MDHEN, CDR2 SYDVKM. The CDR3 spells CASGASYEQYF. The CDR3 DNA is TGTGCCAGCGGAGCGTCCTACGAGCAGTACTTC.

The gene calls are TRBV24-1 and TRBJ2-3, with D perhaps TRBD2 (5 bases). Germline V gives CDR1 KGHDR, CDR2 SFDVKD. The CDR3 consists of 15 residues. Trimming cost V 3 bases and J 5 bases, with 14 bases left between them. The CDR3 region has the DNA TGTGCCACCAGTGATCTCAGCGGAAGCGGAGATACGCAGTATTTT. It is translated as CATSDLSGSGDTQYF.

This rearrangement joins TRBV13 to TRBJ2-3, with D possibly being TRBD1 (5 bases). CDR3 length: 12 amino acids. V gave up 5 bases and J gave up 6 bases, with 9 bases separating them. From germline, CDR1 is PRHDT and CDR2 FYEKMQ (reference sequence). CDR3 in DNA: TGTGCCAGCAGCACCCAGGGTGATACGCAGTATTTT. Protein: CASSTQGDTQYF.

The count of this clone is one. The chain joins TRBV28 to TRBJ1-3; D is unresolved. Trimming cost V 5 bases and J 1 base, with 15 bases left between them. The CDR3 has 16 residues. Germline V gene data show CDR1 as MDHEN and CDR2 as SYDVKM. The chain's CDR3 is CASSPPGLKSGNTIYF. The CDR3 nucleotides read TGTGCCAGCAGTCCGCCAGGACTGAAGTCTGGAAACACCATATATTTT.

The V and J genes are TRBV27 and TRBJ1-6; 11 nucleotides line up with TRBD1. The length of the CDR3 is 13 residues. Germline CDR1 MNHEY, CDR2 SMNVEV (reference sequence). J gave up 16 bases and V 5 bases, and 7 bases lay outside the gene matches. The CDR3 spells CASSADRGRRLHF. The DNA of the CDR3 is TGTGCCAGCAGTGCGGACAGGGGGCGCCGGCTCCACTTT.

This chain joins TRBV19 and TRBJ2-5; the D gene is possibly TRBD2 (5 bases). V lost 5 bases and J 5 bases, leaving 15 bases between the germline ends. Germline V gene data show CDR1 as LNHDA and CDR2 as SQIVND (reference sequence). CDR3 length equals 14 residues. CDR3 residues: CASSSSGLRETQYF. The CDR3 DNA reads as TGTGCCAGTAGTTCCTCCGGACTTAGGGAGACCCAGTACTTC.

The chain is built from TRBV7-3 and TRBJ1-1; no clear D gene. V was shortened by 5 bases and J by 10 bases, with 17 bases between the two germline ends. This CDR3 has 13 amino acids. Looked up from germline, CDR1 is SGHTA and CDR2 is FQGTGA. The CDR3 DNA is TGTGCCAGCAGCCCTAACGGTGAGATATCAGCTTTCTTT. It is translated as CASSPNGEISAFF. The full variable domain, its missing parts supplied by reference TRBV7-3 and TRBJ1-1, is GAGVSQTPSNKVTEKGKYVELRCDPISGHTALYWYRQSLGQGPEFLIYFQGTGAADDSGLPNDRFFAVRPEGSVSTLKIQRTERGDSAVYLCASSPNGEISAFFGQGTRLTVV.

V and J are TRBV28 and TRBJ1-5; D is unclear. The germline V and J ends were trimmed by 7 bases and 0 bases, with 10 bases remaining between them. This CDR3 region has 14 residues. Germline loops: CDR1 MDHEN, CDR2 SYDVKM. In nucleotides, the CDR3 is TGTGCCAGCATAATCCGGGGTAGCAATCAGCCCCAGCATTTT. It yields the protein CASIIRGSNQPQHF.

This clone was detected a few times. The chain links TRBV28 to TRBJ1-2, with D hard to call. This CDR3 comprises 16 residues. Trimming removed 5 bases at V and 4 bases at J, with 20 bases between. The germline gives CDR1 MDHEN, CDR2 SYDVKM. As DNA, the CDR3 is TGTGCCAGCAGTCTCCCCCCATTTCAGGAGGCCTATGGCTACACCTTC. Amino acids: CASSLPPFQEAYGYTF.

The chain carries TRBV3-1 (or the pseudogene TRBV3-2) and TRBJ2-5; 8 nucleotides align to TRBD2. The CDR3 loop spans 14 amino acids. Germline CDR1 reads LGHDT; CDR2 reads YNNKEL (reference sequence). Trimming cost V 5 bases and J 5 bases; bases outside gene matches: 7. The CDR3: CASSDGGGSETQYF. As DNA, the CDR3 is TGTGCCAGCAGCGACGGGGGGGGGTCGGAGACCCAGTACTTC.

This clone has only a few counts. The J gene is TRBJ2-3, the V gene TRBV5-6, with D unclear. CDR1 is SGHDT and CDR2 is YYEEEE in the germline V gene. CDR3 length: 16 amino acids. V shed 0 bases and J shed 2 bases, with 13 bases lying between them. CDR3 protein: CASSLGPPRFTDTQYF. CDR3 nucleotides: TGTGCCAGCAGCTTGGGGCCGCCCCGCTTCACAGATACGCAGTATTTT.

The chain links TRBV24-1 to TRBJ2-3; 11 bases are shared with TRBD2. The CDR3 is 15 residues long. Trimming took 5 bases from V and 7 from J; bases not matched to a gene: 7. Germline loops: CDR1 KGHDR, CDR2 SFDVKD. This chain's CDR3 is CATSGTSGSKYTQYF. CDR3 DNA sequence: TGTGCCACCAGTGGAACTAGCGGGAGTAAATATACGCAGTATTTT.

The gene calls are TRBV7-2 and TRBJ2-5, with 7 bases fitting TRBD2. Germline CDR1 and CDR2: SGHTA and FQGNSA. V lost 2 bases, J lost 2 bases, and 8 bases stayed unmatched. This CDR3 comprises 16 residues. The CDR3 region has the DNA TGTGCCAGCAGCTTAAGGGACTATCAGCGGCAAGAGACCCAGTACTTC. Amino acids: CASSLRDYQRQETQYF.

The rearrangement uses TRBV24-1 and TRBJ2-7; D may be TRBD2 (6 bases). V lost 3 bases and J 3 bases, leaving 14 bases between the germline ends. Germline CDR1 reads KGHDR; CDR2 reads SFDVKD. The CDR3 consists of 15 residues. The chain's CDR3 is CATSDESRGLYEQYF. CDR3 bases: TGTGCCACCAGTGATGAGAGCCGGGGACTCTACGAGCAGTACTTC.

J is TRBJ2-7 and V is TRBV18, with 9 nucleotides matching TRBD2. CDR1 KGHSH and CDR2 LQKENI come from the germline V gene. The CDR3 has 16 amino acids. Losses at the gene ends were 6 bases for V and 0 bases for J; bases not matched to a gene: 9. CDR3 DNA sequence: TGTGCCAGCTCCCCTCCCCCAGCGGGAGGCTCCTACGAGCAGTACTTC. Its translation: CASSPPPAGGSYEQYF.

The CDR3 region has the DNA TGTGCCAGCTCACCACAGGGACTAGCCTACGAGCAGTACTTC. This encodes CASSPQGLAYEQYF. The chain links TRBV18 to TRBJ2-7, with 8 bases matching TRBD2. The CDR3 is 14 residues long. V lost 1 base to trimming and J lost 2 bases; unmatched junction nucleotides: 1. The germline CDR1 and CDR2 sequences are KGHSH and LQKENI.

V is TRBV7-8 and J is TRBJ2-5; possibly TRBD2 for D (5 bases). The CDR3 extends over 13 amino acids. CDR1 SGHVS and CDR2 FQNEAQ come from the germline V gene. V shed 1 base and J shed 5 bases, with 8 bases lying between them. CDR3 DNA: TGTGCCAGCAGCTTAGGCGGGTCCGAGACCCAGTACTTC. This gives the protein CASSLGGSETQYF.

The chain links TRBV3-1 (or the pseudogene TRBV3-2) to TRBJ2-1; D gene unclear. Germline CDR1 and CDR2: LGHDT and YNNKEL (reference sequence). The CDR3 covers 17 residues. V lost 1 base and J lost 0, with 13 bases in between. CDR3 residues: CASSQGRLIYSYNEQFF. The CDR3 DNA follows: TGTGCCAGCAGCCAAGGACGACTGATATACTCCTACAATGAGCAGTTCTTC.

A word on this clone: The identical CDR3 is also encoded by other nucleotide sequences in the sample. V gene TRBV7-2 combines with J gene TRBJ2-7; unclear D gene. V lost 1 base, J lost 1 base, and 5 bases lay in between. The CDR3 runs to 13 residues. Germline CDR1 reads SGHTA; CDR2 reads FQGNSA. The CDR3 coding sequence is TGTGCCAGCAGCTTAGATTATTCCTACGAGCAGTACTTC. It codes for CASSLDYSYEQYF.

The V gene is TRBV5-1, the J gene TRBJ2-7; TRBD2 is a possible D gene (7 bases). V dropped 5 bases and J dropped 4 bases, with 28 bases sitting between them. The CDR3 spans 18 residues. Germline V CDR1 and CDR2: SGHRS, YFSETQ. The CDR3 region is CASSFPTERAGARYEQYF. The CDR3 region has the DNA TGCGCCAGCAGTTTTCCGACAGAAAGGGCGGGGGCTCGGTACGAGCAGTACTTC.

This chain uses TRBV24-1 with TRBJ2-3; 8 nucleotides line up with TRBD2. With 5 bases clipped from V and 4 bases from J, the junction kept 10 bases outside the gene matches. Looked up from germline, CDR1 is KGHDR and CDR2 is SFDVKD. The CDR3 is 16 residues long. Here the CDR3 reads CATSGQGREGPDTQYF. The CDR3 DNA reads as TGTGCCACCAGTGGTCAGGGTCGGGAGGGACCAGATACGCAGTATTTT.

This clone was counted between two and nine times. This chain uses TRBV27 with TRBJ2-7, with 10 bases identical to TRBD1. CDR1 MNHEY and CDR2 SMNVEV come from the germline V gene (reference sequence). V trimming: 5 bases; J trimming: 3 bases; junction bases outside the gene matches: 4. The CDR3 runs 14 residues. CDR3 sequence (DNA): TGTGCCAGCAGTCCCAGGACAGGGGGCTACGAGCAGTACTTC. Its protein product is CASSPRTGGYEQYF.

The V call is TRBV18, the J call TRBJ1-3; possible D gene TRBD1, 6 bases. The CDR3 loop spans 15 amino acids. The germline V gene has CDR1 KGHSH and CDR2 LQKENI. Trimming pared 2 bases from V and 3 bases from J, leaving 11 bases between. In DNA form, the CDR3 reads TGTGCCAGCTCACCAGGGCCGACAGGTGGAAACACCATATATTTT. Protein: CASSPGPTGGNTIYF. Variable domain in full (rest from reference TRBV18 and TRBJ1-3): NAGVMQNPRHLVRRRGQEARLRCSPMKGHSHVYWYRQLPEEGLKFMVYLQKENIIDESGMPKERFSAEFPKEGPSILRIQQVVRGDSAAYFCASSPGPTGGNTIYFGEGSWLTVV.

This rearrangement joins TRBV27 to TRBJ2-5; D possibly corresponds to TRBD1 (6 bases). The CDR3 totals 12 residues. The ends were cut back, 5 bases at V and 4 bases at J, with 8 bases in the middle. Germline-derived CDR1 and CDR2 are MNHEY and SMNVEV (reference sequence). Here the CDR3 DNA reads TGTGCCAGCAGTGAAGGGGGAGAGACCCAGTACTTC. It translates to CASSEGGETQYF.

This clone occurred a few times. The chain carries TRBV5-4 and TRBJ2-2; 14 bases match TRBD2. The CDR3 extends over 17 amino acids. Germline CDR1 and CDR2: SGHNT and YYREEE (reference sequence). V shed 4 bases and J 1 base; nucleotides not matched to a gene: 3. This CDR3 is CASSRGTSGGNTGELFF. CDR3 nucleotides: TGTGCCAGCAGCCGGGGGACTAGCGGGGGGAACACCGGGGAGCTGTTTTTT.

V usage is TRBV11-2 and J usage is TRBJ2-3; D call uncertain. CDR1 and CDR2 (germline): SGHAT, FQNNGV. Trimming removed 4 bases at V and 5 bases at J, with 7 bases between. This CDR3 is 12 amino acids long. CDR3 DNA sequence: TGTGCCAGCAGCTCGAGTGGAGATACGCAGTATTTT. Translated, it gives CASSSSGDTQYF.

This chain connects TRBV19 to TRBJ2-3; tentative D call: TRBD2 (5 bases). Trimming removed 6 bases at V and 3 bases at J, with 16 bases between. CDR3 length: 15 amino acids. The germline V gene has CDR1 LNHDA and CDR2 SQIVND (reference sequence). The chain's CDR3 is CASSAGPWGTDTQYF. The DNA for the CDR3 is TGTGCCAGTAGCGCGGGCCCCTGGGGAACAGATACGCAGTATTTT.